This T cell receptor (beta chain) is from a study of T cells in Graves' hyperthyroidism and ophthalmopathy. CDR1 is MNHEY, CDR2 SMNVEV, per germline (reference sequence). V gave up 5 bases and J gave up 3 bases, with 17 bases separating them. The CDR3 covers 16 residues. This clonotype was counted many times. TCR beta CDR3 regions were amplified from RNA transcripts. Using the HTBI primer set, a first-round RT-PCR was run on the TCR CDR3. One entry per CDR3 protein, called by TCRdb with MiXCR from the multiplex PCR reads. The table includes under 700,000 distinct CDR3 sequences, over 15% detected once.

Sequencing input: blood. V usage is TRBV27 and J usage is TRBJ2-1, with D possibly being TRBD1 (6 bases). The clonotype comes from a woman aged 18 to 35 with Graves' hyperthyroidism. CDR3 amino acids: CASSARTAENYNEQFF. The CDR3 region has the DNA TGTGCCAGCAGTGCGAGGACAGCGGAAAACTACAATGAGCAGTTCTTC.